This T cell receptor (beta chain) was identified during a study of cytomegalovirus exposure and HLA in healthy donors. The PCR was carried out with 60 Vbeta primers and 13 Jbeta primers. Authors' methods: There were about 80 million unique TCR beta chains by a later count, and approximately 11 million of them were shared. The method was immunoSEQ multiplex PCR; TCRdb's version includes in-frame clones alone and lacks a portion of them. That table furnishes V, J and clone size, whereas the DNA furnished D and trimming. The data show about 130,000 clones, over 75% seen once. V dropped 1 base and J dropped 8 bases, with 17 bases sitting between them. This CDR3 is built from 15 residues. Per germline, CDR1 SGHAT and CDR2 FQNNGV.

This receptor was obtained from a boy between 10 and 17 years old in good health and CMV-seronegative. The chain links TRBV11-2 to TRBJ1-2, with a possible D match to TRBD1 (5 bases). The sample comprised PBMCs. The CDR3 coding sequence is TGTGCCAGCAGCTTAGTAGGGGTGAGAGTATTCGGCTACACCTTC. It encodes CASSLVGVRVFGYTF.